This T cell receptor (beta chain) was sequenced for a study of blood T cell repertoires in COVID-19. Study summary: The analysed material was cDNA or gDNA that came from T cells, B-cell-depleted T cells, or PBMCs.

Libraries were prepared by immunoSEQ multiplex PCR; TCRdb keeps only in-frame clonotypes and omits some of them. Among under 150,000 clones listed, about 87% were seen once. This CDR3 is 15 amino acids long. The V end lost 5 bases, the J end lost 0 bases, and 13 bases lay between the germline ends. Germline-derived CDR1 and CDR2 are MNHEY and SMNVEV (reference sequence). This clone was observed once. Sequencing used peripheral blood. This chain connects TRBV27 to TRBJ1-2, with TRBD1 as a possible D gene (5 bases). The clonotype comes from a man over 45 with active COVID-19. Here the CDR3 DNA reads TGTGCCAGCAGTCCTTACACAGGCACTAACTATGGCTACACCTTC. Amino acid sequence: CASSPYTGTNYGYTF.